Detailed here is one T cell receptor (beta chain). The germline gives CDR1 SGHTA, CDR2 FQGNSA. The CDR3 has 15 residues. V lost 2 bases, J lost 8 bases, and 8 bases stayed unmatched. The data were taken from a study of blood T cell repertoires in COVID-19. Study overall: Both acute and convalescent COVID-19 samples were obtained from the United States, Italy and Spain. The cDNA or gDNA used as material had been derived from T cells, B-cell-depleted T cells, or PBMCs.

As originally analysed: Nucleated cell number was recorded as an estimate derived from reference gene primer amplification. Profiled with immunoSEQ multiplex PCR; TCRdb holds only in-frame clones, not every one. V, J and clone size are taken as reported in that table, and D and trimming were inferred from the DNA itself. Of 110,000 or so clones listed, roughly 81% are singletons. Material: peripheral blood. The J gene is TRBJ2-3, the V gene TRBV7-2; 9 bases are a match to TRBD2. The source is a man aged 40-49 years with acute or convalescent COVID-19. The CDR3 region has the DNA TGTGCCAGCAGCTTACAGGGGACTAGCCTTCGTACGCAGTATTTT. Its protein product is CASSLQGTSLRTQYF.